The rows below give T cell receptor beta chains drawn from one sample of a study of beta chain features in type 1 diabetes. Some clones are missing from TCRdb's copy, which holds only in-frame ones; the method was immunoSEQ multiplex PCR. The sample carries about 360,000 clones, roughly an eighth recorded once. Sequencing used naive CD4+ T cells from blood. Source of these receptors: a man aged 18 to 29 in good health. CDR3s include the opening cysteine and the closing phenylalanine or tryptophan. Fields, in order: V gene, J gene, clone size, D gene, CDR3 DNA, CDR3 protein. The D gene is left open where the match is weak. Clone size, where shown, is once, few, many, or a class for clones that have expanded.

TRBV28,TRBJ2-2,few,.,TGTGCCAGCAGCTCGGGGAGGTTTTCAACCGGGGAGCTGTTTTTT,CASSSGRFSTGELFF
TRBV4-3,TRBJ1-2,.,TRBD1,TGCGCCAGCAGCCAATCGGACAGGGAGTATGGCTACACCTTC,CASSQSDREYGYTF
TRBV7-2,TRBJ1-1,.,.,TGTGCCAGCAGCTTAGCTATGGGGGCGGCCACTGAAGCTTTCTTT,CASSLAMGAATEAFF
TRBV9,TRBJ1-5,few,.,TGTGCCAGCAGCGCGGACAGTAGCAATCAGCCCCAGCATTTT,CASSADSSNQPQHF
TRBV4-3,TRBJ2-5,few,TRBD2,TGCGCCAGCAGCCAACATCTAGCGGGGGAAGAGACCCAGTACTTC,CASSQHLAGEETQYF
TRBV7-2,TRBJ2-5,few,.,TGTGCCAGCAGCTTAGCTTCAGTCAAAGAGACCCAGTACTTC,CASSLASVKETQYF
TRBV2,TRBJ1-6,.,.,TGTGCCAGCACCAGCGGTGCCTATAATTCACCCCTCCACTTT,CASTSGAYNSPLHF
TRBV7-2,TRBJ2-7,.,TRBD1,TGTGCCAGCAGCCCGAGGGACAGGGGTTGGGTGCAGTACTTC,CASSPRDRGWVQYF
TRBV29-1,TRBJ1-4,.,.,TGCAGCGTTGAGGAGGTGAAAGGGGAAAAACTGTTTTTT,CSVEEVKGEKLFF
TRBV4-3,TRBJ2-1,.,.,TGCGCCAGCAGCCGAGCCGTGGAGGTTCTCTACAATGAGCAGTTCTTC,CASSRAVEVLYNEQFF
TRBV29-1,TRBJ2-5,many,.,TGCAGCGGGTCGAGCCTGCCGGGAGAGACCCAGTACTTC,CSGSSLPGETQYF
TRBV28,TRBJ2-1,few,.,TGTGCCAGCAGGCTCACAGGCCTCCCCAATGAGCAGTTCTTC,CASRLTGLPNEQFF
TRBV29-1,TRBJ2-5,few,.,TGCAGCGTTGATGAGGAGACCCAGTACTTC,CSVDEETQYF
TRBV7-8,TRBJ2-7,.,TRBD2,TGTGCCAGCAGCATAAGCGGGAGCTCCAACGAGCAGTACTTC,CASSISGSSNEQYF
TRBV4-2,TRBJ2-1,.,.,TGTGCCAGCAGCCCCCACATTTCCAGGGCGAATGAGCAGTTCTTC,CASSPHISRANEQFF
TRBV6-5,TRBJ2-3,few,TRBD2,TGTGCCAGCAGTCATACTAGCGGGGGAGCGCATACGCAGTATTTT,CASSHTSGGAHTQYF
TRBV5-1,TRBJ2-1,.,.,TGCGCCAGCAGACGTACCCTTGGGGCTCCAACCAGTGAGCAGTTCTTC,CASRRTLGAPTSEQFF